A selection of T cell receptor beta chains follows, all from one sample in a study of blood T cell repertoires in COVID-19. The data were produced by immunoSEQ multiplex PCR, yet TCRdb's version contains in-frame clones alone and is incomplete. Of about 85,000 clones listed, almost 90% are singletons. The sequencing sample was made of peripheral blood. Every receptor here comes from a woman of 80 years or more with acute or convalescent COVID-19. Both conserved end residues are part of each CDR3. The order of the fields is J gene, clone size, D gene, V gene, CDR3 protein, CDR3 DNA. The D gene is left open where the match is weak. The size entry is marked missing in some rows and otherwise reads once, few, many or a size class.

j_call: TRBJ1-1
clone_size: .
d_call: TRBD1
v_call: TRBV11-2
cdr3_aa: CASSKDRVRSTEAFF
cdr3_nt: TGTGCCAGCAGCAAGGACAGGGTCCGAAGTACCGAAGCTTTCTTT

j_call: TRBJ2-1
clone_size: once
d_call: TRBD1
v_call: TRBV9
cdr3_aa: CASSGGQGYNEQFF
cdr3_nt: TGTGCCAGCAGCGGCGGACAGGGTTACAATGAGCAGTTCTTC

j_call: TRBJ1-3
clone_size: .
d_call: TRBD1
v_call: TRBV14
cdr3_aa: CASSADRASGNTIYF
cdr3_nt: TGTGCCAGCAGCGCGGACAGGGCCTCTGGAAACACCATATATTTT

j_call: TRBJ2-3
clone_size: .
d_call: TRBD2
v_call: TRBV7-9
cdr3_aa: CASSYPAGGGTDTQYF
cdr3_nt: TGTGCCAGCAGCTACCCAGCGGGAGGGGGCACAGATACGCAGTATTTT

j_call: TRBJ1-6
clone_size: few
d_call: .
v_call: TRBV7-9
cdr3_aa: CASSVTGLHNNSPLHF
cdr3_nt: TGTGCCAGCAGCGTGACAGGACTCCACAATAATTCACCCCTCCACTTT

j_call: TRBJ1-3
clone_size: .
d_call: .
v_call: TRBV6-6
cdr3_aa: CASSGTDSGNTIYF
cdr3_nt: TGTGCCAGCAGTGGCACAGACTCTGGAAACACCATATATTTT

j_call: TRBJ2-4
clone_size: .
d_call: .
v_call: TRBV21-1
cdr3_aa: CATLAGTILDKNIQYF
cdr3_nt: TGTGCCACCCTAGCGGGAACGATACTTGACAAAAACATTCAGTACTTC

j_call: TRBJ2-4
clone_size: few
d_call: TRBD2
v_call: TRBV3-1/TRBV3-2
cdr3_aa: CASSGKPRGGAGAKNIQYF
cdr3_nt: TGTGCCAGCAGCGGAAAACCACGGGGGGGCGCTGGGGCCAAAAACATTCAGTACTTC

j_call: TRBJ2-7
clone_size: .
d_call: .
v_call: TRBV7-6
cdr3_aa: CASSYSGVFGFYEQYF
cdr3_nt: TGTGCCAGCAGTTACTCGGGGGTCTTCGGATTCTACGAGCAGTACTTC

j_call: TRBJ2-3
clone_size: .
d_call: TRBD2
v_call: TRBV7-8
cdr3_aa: CASSFRGLAGGDTQYF
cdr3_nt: TGTGCCAGCAGCTTTAGGGGACTAGCGGGGGGAGATACGCAGTATTTT

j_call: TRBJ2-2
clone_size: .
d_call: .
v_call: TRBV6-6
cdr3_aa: CASSPRGLEYTGELFF
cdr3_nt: TGTGCCAGCAGTCCCCGGGGTCTAGAGTACACCGGGGAGCTGTTTTTT

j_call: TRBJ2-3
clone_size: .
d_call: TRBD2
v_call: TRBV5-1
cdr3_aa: CASSWGGGRTDTQYF
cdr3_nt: TGCGCCAGCAGCTGGGGGGGAGGGCGCACAGATACGCAGTATTTT

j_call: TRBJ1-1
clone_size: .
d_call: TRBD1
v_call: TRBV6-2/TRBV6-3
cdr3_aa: CASSYGEGRGYTEAFF
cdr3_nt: TGTGCCAGCAGTTACGGAGAGGGCAGGGGGTACACTGAAGCTTTCTTT

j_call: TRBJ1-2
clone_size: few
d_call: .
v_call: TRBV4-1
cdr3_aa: CASSQPSGPGLWGYTF
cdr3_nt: TGCGCCAGCAGCCAACCCTCTGGACCGGGACTTTGGGGCTACACCTTC

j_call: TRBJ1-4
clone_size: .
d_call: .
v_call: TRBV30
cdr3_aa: CAWSTGRDEKLFF
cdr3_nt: TGTGCCTGGAGTACAGGGAGGGATGAAAAACTGTTTTTT

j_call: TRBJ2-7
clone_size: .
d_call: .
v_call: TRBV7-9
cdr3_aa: CASSLDGPGGSYEQYF
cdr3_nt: TGTGCCAGCAGCTTAGATGGCCCAGGGGGGTCCTACGAGCAGTACTTC

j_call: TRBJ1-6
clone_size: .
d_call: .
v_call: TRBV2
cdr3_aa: CASSRQGGGSPLHF
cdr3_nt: TGTGCCAGCAGTCGGCAGGGAGGCGGTTCACCCCTCCACTTT

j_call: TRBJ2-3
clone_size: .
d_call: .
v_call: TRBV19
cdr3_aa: CASSIDSGAADTQYF
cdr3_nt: TGTGCCAGTAGTATAGATTCAGGGGCCGCAGATACGCAGTATTTT

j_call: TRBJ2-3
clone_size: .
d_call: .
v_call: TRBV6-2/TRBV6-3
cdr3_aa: CASSYSQGTLSTDTQYF
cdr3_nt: TGTGCCAGCAGTTACTCTCAGGGAACTTTGTCCACAGATACGCAGTATTTT

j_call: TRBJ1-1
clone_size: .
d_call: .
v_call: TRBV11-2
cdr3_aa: CASSFWGQTEAFF
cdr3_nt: TGTGCCAGCAGCTTTTGGGGACAAACTGAAGCTTTCTTT

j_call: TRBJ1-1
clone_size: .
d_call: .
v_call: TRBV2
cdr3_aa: CASSREGPGAFF
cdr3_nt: TGTGCCAGCAGTAGGGAGGGTCCTGGAGCTTTCTTT

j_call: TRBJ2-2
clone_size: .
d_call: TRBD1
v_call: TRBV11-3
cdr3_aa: CASSRTGSTGELFF
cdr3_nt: TGTGCCAGCAGCCGGACAGGGAGCACCGGGGAGCTGTTTTTT

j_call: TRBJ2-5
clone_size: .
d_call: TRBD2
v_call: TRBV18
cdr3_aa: CASSPPLAGGSGETQYF
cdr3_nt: TGTGCCAGCTCACCACCACTAGCGGGAGGGTCGGGTGAGACCCAGTACTTC

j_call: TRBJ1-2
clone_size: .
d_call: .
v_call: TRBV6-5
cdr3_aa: CASSPGGAPRGYTF
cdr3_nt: TGTGCCAGCAGTCCCGGGGGGGCCCCAAGAGGCTACACCTTC

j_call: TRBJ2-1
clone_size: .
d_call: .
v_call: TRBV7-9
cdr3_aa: CASSPPGKEQFF
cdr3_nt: TGTGCCAGCAGCCCGCCAGGGAAGGAGCAGTTCTTC

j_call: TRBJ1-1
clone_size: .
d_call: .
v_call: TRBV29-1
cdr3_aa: CSVGNRANTEAFF
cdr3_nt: TGCAGCGTTGGGAACAGGGCGAACACTGAAGCTTTCTTT

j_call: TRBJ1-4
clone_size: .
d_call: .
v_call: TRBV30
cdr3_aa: CAWRGPGTPNEKLFF
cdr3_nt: TGTGCCTGGAGGGGACCGGGGACACCTAATGAAAAACTGTTTTTT

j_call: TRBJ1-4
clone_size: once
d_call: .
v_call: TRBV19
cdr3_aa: CASSMNGEKLFF
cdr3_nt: TGTGCCAGTAGTATGAATGGCGAAAAACTGTTTTTT